These T cell receptor beta chains were read from a single sample in a study of T cell clones after liver transplantation. Data came from immunoSEQ multiplex PCR; TCRdb stores just in-frame clones and leaves some out. Of about 120,000 clones in the sample, approximately 90% were seen once. The specimen was CD4+ T cells from blood, collected 12 months after liver transplant. The source of these receptors is a human patient who received a liver transplant. The graft donor may have contributed some T cells. Both conserved end residues are part of each CDR3. Fields, in order: J gene, clone size, D gene, V gene, CDR3 protein, CDR3 DNA. D genes are given only for firm matches. Size values are once, few and many counts, or a class for expanded clones, and some rows have none.

TRBJ1-5,NA,TRBD1,TRBV7-2,CASSLGGTGKDWPQHF,TGTGCCAGCAGCTTAGGGGGGACAGGGAAGGATTGGCCCCAGCATTTT
TRBJ2-7,NA,TRBD1,TRBV10-2,CASGEPGQGASYEQYF,TGCGCCAGCGGCGAACCGGGACAGGGGGCTTCGTACGAGCAGTACTTC
TRBJ2-7,NA,NA,TRBV29-1,CSVEYSGVGYEQYF,TGCAGCGTTGAGTATTCGGGAGTCGGCTACGAGCAGTACTTC
TRBJ1-1,NA,NA,TRBV6-1,CASSVQGRTEAFF,TGTGCCAGCAGTGTTCAGGGAAGGACTGAAGCTTTCTTT
TRBJ2-5,once,TRBD1,TRBV5-1,CASSARTGWGETQYF,TGCGCCAGCAGCGCCAGGACAGGGTGGGGAGAGACCCAGTACTTC
TRBJ1-1,NA,NA,TRBV2,CASSDGGAGNTEAFF,TGTGCCAGCAGTGATGGGGGGGCTGGGAACACTGAAGCTTTCTTT
TRBJ1-3,NA,NA,TRBV7-6,CASSSQGIGNTIYF,TGTGCCAGCAGCTCGCAGGGTATTGGAAACACCATATATTTT
TRBJ2-7,NA,TRBD2,TRBV28,CASSFGSRGRNNEQYF,TGTGCCAGCAGTTTTGGGTCTCGCGGGAGGAATAACGAGCAGTACTTC
TRBJ2-7,NA,TRBD2,TRBV30,CAWTISGRSYEQYF,TGTGCCTGGACGATTAGCGGGAGATCCTACGAGCAGTACTTC
TRBJ2-1,NA,NA,TRBV7-9,CASSSLRQGYYNEQFF,TGTGCCAGCAGCTCACTCCGTCAGGGATATTACAATGAGCAGTTCTTC
TRBJ2-4,NA,NA,TRBV19,CASSPQDSSKNIQYF,TGTGCCAGTAGTCCCCAGGACAGTTCCAAAAACATTCAGTACTTC
TRBJ2-2,NA,NA,TRBV27,CASSLARGPAGELFF,TGTGCCAGCAGTTTAGCCAGGGGCCCCGCCGGGGAGCTGTTTTTT
TRBJ1-1,NA,NA,TRBV18,CASSPDSRGEAFF,TGTGCCAGCTCACCCGACAGCCGGGGGGAAGCTTTCTTT
TRBJ1-2,NA,TRBD1,TRBV5-1,CASSLGQGEGYTF,TGCGCCAGCAGCCTGGGACAGGGGGAAGGCTACACCTTC
TRBJ2-1,NA,TRBD2,TRBV30,CAWDGSGSSYNEQFF,TGTGCCTGGGACGGTAGCGGGAGTTCCTACAATGAGCAGTTCTTC
TRBJ2-1,NA,NA,TRBV5-8,CASSLPGRNEQFF,TGTGCCAGCAGCTTACCGGGGCGAAATGAGCAGTTCTTC
TRBJ2-2,NA,TRBD2,TRBV5-6,CASSLILAGTTGELFF,TGTGCCAGCAGCTTGATCTTAGCGGGAACAACCGGGGAGCTGTTTTTT
TRBJ1-3,NA,NA,TRBV4-2,CASSHPTENTIYF,TGTGCCAGCAGCCACCCGACAGAAAACACCATATATTTT
TRBJ2-1,NA,NA,TRBV12-5,CASGLGAAYNEQFF,TGTGCTAGTGGTTTGGGGGCGGCCTACAATGAGCAGTTCTTC
TRBJ1-1,NA,TRBD1,TRBV19,CASGQDRGWTEAFF,TGTGCCAGTGGACAAGACAGGGGGTGGACTGAAGCTTTCTTT
TRBJ1-5,NA,TRBD1,TRBV4-1,CASTQEGAIGDQPQHF,TGCGCCAGCACCCAGGAGGGGGCGATTGGGGATCAGCCCCAGCATTTT
TRBJ2-1,NA,NA,TRBV7-2,CASSGWGAATEQFF,TGTGCCAGCAGCGGGTGGGGGGCCGCAACTGAACAGTTCTTC
TRBJ1-4,NA,NA,TRBV19,CASSPDSRREKLFF,TGTGCCAGTAGTCCTGACAGCCGGAGAGAAAAACTGTTTTTT
TRBJ2-1,NA,TRBD2,TRBV6-7,CASSYLPALAGGQSYNEQFF,TGTGCCAGCAGTTATTTACCCGCCCTAGCGGGAGGCCAATCCTACAATGAGCAGTTCTTC
TRBJ1-1,NA,NA,TRBV5-4,CASSLRQNTEAFF,TGTGCCAGCAGCTTACGGCAGAACACTGAAGCTTTCTTT
TRBJ2-5,NA,NA,TRBV2,CASTTLAGAETQYF,TGTGCCAGCACTACCCTTGCAGGGGCCGAGACCCAGTACTTC
TRBJ2-7,once,TRBD1,TRBV15,CATRRQGASYEQYF,TGTGCCACCAGGAGACAGGGGGCAAGCTACGAGCAGTACTTC
TRBJ1-2,NA,TRBD1,TRBV2,CASSEETGLFGYTF,TGTGCCAGCAGTGAAGAGACAGGGTTGTTCGGCTACACCTTC
TRBJ1-1,NA,NA,TRBV6-5,CASSPNGGANTEAFF,TGTGCCAGCAGTCCGAACGGGGGCGCGAACACTGAAGCTTTCTTT
TRBJ2-3,NA,TRBD1,TRBV7-9,CASSRQGAGDTQYF,TGTGCCAGCAGCCGACAGGGGGCGGGGGATACGCAGTATTTT
TRBJ2-7,NA,TRBD1,TRBV4-2,CASSQGAGGTTKQYF,TGTGCCAGCAGCCAAGGGGCAGGGGGTACTACGAAGCAGTACTTC